The next 18 T cell receptor beta chains were all read from a single sample in a study of shared clonotypes between healthy human individuals. The table came from immunoSEQ multiplex PCR; TCRdb's copy has only in-frame clones and leaves some out. This sample carries some 660,000 clones, around three quarters of them seen once, and the ten largest clones take around 1.7%. The specimen sequenced was memory CD4+ T cells sorted from blood. The subset: CD45RA-negative fraction. Source of these receptors: a woman aged 25 to 39 in good health.

The J gene is TRBJ2-7, the V gene TRBV11-2; either TRBD1 or TRBD2 may supply D (5 bases each). Germline V gene sequence: CDR1 SGHAT, CDR2 FQNNGV. Trimming removed 5 bases from V and 6 bases from J, with 17 bases in between. This CDR3 comprises 14 residues. CDR3 sequence (DNA): TGTGCCAGCAGCCCCCAAACTGGGGGTTCCGAGCAGTACTTC. It encodes CASSPQTGGSEQYF.

The chain employs TRBV14 and TRBJ1-6; TRBD1 aligns across 9 bases. Per the germline V gene, CDR1 is SGHDN and CDR2 is FVKESK. CDR3 length: 16 amino acids. V lost 3 bases, J lost 7 bases, and 7 bases stayed unmatched. The chain's CDR3 is CASSQYGDRVNSPLHF. The CDR3 DNA follows: TGTGCCAGCAGCCAGTATGGGGACAGGGTGAATTCACCCCTCCACTTT.

The V gene is TRBV7-9, the J gene TRBJ2-5; D uncertain. Trimming left V 5 bases short and J 5 bases short, with 21 bases between. In germline, CDR1 is SEHNR, CDR2 FQNEAQ (reference sequence). The CDR3 runs to 16 residues. CDR3 DNA sequence: TGTGCCAGCAGCCCTCGTGAGAGGACCGGGCGCGAGACCCAGTACTTC. It translates to CASSPRERTGRETQYF. Drawing the rest from reference TRBV7-9 and TRBJ2-5, the complete variable domain is DTGVSQNPRHKITKRGQNVTFRCDPISEHNRLYWYRQTLGQGPEFLTYFQNEAQLEKSRLLSDRFSAERPKGSFSTLEIQRTEQGDSAMYLCASSPRERTGRETQYFGPGTRLLVL.

The sample holds one count of this clone. The chain employs TRBV5-4 and TRBJ2-7; unclear D gene. CDR3 length equals 13 residues. The germline V and J ends were trimmed by 0 bases and 2 bases, with 6 bases remaining between them. The germline V gene encodes CDR1 SGHNT and CDR2 YYREEE (reference sequence). CDR3 bases: TGTGCCAGCAGCTTGGGACGGACCTACGAGCAGTACTTC. It yields the protein CASSLGRTYEQYF.

This clone was picked up a small number of times. This rearrangement joins TRBV25-1 to TRBJ2-7; 9 nucleotides agree with TRBD1. V lost 4 bases, J lost 7 bases, and 11 bases stayed unmatched. The CDR3 is made up of 15 amino acids. The germline V gene encodes CDR1 MGHDK and CDR2 SYGVNS. The CDR3 region is CASSAGAGQGREQYF. CDR3 bases: TGTGCCAGCAGTGCCGGAGCGGGACAGGGAAGGGAGCAGTACTTC.

The table lists this clone with many counts. The rearrangement links TRBV14 to TRBJ2-3; tentatively, D is TRBD1 (6 bases). V lost 2 bases to trimming and J lost 0 bases, with 9 bases between them. Germline V gene sequence: CDR1 SGHDN, CDR2 FVKESK. The CDR3 covers 15 residues. CDR3 sequence reads: CASSQRQASTDTQYF. The CDR3 nucleotides read TGTGCCAGCAGCCAAAGACAGGCTAGCACAGATACGCAGTATTTT.

The chain carries TRBV5-1 and TRBJ1-1, with unresolved D. Germline V gene data show CDR1 as SGHRS and CDR2 as YFSETQ. The V end lost 0 bases, the J end lost 1 base, and 13 bases lay between the germline ends. The CDR3 contains 16 residues. The CDR3 nucleotides read TGCGCCAGCAGCTTGGCAGGTGGAAGACGGAACACTGAAGCTTTCTTT. Amino acids: CASSLAGGRRNTEAFF.

The chain is built from TRBV30 and TRBJ1-2; D uncertain. Germline CDR1 GTSNPN, CDR2 SVGIG (reference sequence). The CDR3 runs to 11 residues. Trimming pared 5 bases from V and 5 bases from J, leaving 9 bases between. CDR3 region: CAWSLSYGYTF. For the CDR3, the DNA is TGTGCCTGGTCTTTGAGTTATGGCTACACCTTC.

The chain couples TRBV27 to TRBJ2-5; the D call may be TRBD1 or TRBD2 (5 bases each). Deletions cut 6 bases from V and 3 bases from J, with 17 bases between. This CDR3 has 15 amino acids. Germline V lookup: CDR1 MNHEY, CDR2 SMNVEV (reference sequence). In nucleotides, the CDR3 is TGTGCCAGCAGACCGGGGCCCGTGGGGAAAGAGACCCAGTACTTC. This translates into CASRPGPVGKETQYF.

The chain uses TRBV2 and TRBJ2-2; perhaps TRBD1 as D (6 bases). Trimming cost V 6 bases and J 0 bases, with 14 bases left between them. CDR3 length: 16 residues. Germline CDR1 and CDR2: SNHLY and FYNNEI. The CDR3 DNA sequence: TGTGCCAGCAGCTCTAGGGGGTTTGCGAACACCGGGGAGCTGTTTTTT. Protein product: CASSSRGFANTGELFF.

The genes are TRBV30 and TRBJ1-2; D is undetermined. Germline V CDR1 and CDR2: GTSNPN, SVGIG (reference sequence). CDR3 length: 13 amino acids. The germline V and J ends were trimmed by 0 bases and 0 bases, with 5 bases remaining between them. In DNA form, the CDR3 reads TGTGCCTGGAGTGTAATCACTAACTATGGCTACACCTTC. It codes for CAWSVITNYGYTF. The full variable domain, rest sourced from reference TRBV30 and TRBJ1-2, is SQTIHQWPATLVQPVGSPLSLECTVEGTSNPNLYWYRQAAGRGLQLLFYSVGIGQISSEVPQNLSASRPQDRQFILSSKKLLLSDSGFYLCAWSVITNYGYTFGSGTRLTVV.

A note on this clone: Other DNA sequences in this specimen translate into the identical CDR3. The rearrangement links TRBV11-2 to TRBJ2-2, with 7 bases that match TRBD1. Trimming took 5 bases from V and 4 from J; bases not matched to a gene: 4. Per germline, CDR1 SGHAT and CDR2 FQNNGV. The CDR3 is 14 amino acids. The CDR3 sequence is CASSRQGATGELFF. DNA of the CDR3: TGTGCCAGCAGCCGACAGGGTGCCACCGGGGAGCTGTTTTTT.

This clone was seen a handful of times. The V call is TRBV7-2, the J call TRBJ1-4, with D tentatively TRBD1 (5 bases). The CDR3 has 16 amino acids. V lost 5 bases and J 8 bases, leaving 21 bases between the germline ends. Looked up from germline, CDR1 is SGHTA and CDR2 is FQGNSA. The CDR3 DNA reads TGTGCCAGCAGCACTAGCGGGACGGTCATAGGGGAAAAACTGTTTTTT. Translating gives CASSTSGTVIGEKLFF.

V usage is TRBV18 and J usage is TRBJ1-2; D gene unclear. The V gene lost 3 bases and the J gene lost 6 bases, with 14 bases spanning the gap. Per germline, CDR1 KGHSH and CDR2 LQKENI. The CDR3 extends over 14 amino acids. CDR3 sequence: CASSPRVQTDGYTF. The CDR3, as DNA: TGTGCCAGCTCACCGAGGGTACAGACGGATGGCTACACCTTC.

The V and J genes are TRBV4-1 and TRBJ2-1, with 11 bases lining up with TRBD2. Germline CDR1 MGHRA, CDR2 YSYEKL. The ends lost 6 bases at V and 2 bases at J; junction bases unmatched: 12. The CDR3 totals 18 residues. The CDR3 DNA sequence: TGCGCCAGCAGACCGGGACTAGCGGTTCTCGGACCCTACAATGAGCAGTTCTTC. It codes for CASRPGLAVLGPYNEQFF.

V usage is TRBV28 and J usage is TRBJ1-1; tentative D call: TRBD1 (5 bases). Trimming removed 6 bases from V and 0 bases from J, with 17 bases in between. CDR3 size: 16 residues. Germline-derived CDR1 and CDR2 are MDHEN and SYDVKM. The CDR3 DNA reads as TGTGCCAGCAGGGGCTGGGGGTGGGGAATGAACACTGAAGCTTTCTTT. This gives the protein CASRGWGWGMNTEAFF.

This sequence joins TRBV18 and TRBJ2-5; D gene ambiguous. Trimming stripped 0 bases from V and 2 bases from J, with 7 bases between. Germline V gene sequence: CDR1 KGHSH, CDR2 LQKENI. The length of the CDR3 is 14 residues. DNA of the CDR3: TGTGCCAGCTCACCACCGGCCCAGCAAGAGACCCAGTACTTC. Amino acids: CASSPPAQQETQYF.

This chain connects TRBV4-2 to TRBJ1-3, with 8 bases that match TRBD1. Losses at the gene ends were 3 bases for V and 4 bases for J; bases not matched to a gene: 8. The CDR3 runs to 16 residues. CDR1 and CDR2 (germline): LGHNA, YNFKEQ. The CDR3: CASSHPGQVMGNTIYF. The CDR3 DNA reads TGTGCCAGCAGCCACCCGGGACAGGTCATGGGAAACACCATATATTTT.